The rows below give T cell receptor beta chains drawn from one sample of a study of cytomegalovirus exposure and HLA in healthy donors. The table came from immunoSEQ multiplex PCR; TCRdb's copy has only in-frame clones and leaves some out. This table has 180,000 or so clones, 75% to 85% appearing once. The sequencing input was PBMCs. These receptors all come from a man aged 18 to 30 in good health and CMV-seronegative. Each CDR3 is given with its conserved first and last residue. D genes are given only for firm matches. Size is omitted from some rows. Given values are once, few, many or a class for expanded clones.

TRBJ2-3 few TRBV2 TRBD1 CASSPGGQGTDTQYF TGTGCCAGCAGCCCGGGGGGACAGGGAACAGATACGCAGTATTTT
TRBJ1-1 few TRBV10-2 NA CASSDPKGTEAFF TGCGCCAGCAGTGATCCTAAGGGGACTGAAGCTTTCTTT
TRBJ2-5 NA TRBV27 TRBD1 CASSLRGQPQETQYF TGTGCCAGCAGTTTACGGGGACAGCCCCAAGAGACCCAGTACTTC
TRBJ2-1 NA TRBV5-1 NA CASSLRGTDEQFF TGCGCCAGCAGCTTGAGAGGAACGGATGAGCAGTTCTTC
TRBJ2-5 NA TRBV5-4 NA CASSFLEGGGTQYF TGTGCCAGCAGCTTCTTGGAAGGAGGAGGGACCCAGTACTTC
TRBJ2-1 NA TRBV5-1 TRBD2 CASSSNLAGGYNEQFF TGCGCCAGCAGCTCCAATCTAGCGGGGGGTTACAATGAGCAGTTCTTC
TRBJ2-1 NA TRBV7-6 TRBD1 CASSSVSWGQGTSEQFF TGTGCCAGCAGCTCCGTCTCCTGGGGACAGGGGACGAGTGAGCAGTTCTTC
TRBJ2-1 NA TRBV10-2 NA CASTQRSQGTYEQFF TGCGCCAGCACCCAAAGGTCGCAGGGTACCTATGAGCAGTTCTTC
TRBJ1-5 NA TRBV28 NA CASRIQGYSNQPQHF TGTGCCAGCAGGATACAGGGTTATAGCAATCAGCCCCAGCATTTT
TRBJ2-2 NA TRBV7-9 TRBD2 CASSRTSGGAPGELFF TGTGCCAGCAGCCGGACTAGCGGGGGGGCCCCCGGGGAGCTGTTTTTT
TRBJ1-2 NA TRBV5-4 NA CASSWSREDGYTF TGTGCCAGCAGCTGGAGCAGGGAAGATGGCTACACCTTC
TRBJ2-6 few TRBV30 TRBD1 CAWDRGAGANVLTF TGTGCCTGGGACAGGGGGGCTGGGGCCAACGTCCTGACTTTC
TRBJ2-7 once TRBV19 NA CASSISGPPDSYEQYF TGTGCCAGTAGTATCTCTGGGCCCCCCGATTCCTACGAGCAGTACTTC
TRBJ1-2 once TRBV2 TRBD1 CASSAGQGNYGYTF TGTGCCAGCAGCGCTGGACAGGGTAACTATGGCTACACCTTC
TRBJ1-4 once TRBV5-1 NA CASSLDPGRTEKLFF TGCGCCAGCAGCTTGGATCCAGGGAGGACTGAAAAACTGTTTTTT
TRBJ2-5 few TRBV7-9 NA CASRYPGSETQYF TGTGCCAGCAGATACCCGGGATCAGAGACCCAGTACTTC
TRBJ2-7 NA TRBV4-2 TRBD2 CASSQTSDRPYEQYF TGTGCCAGCAGCCAGACTAGCGACCGCCCCTACGAGCAGTACTTC
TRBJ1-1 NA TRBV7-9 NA CASNVGGVAEAFF TGTGCCAGCAACGTAGGGGGGGTTGCTGAAGCTTTCTTT
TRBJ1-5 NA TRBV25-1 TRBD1 CASSQTGSQPQHF TGTGCCAGCAGTCAGACAGGGTCTCAGCCCCAGCATTTT
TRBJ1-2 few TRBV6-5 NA CASSYGPQYGYTF TGTGCCAGCAGTTACGGGCCCCAATATGGCTACACCTTC
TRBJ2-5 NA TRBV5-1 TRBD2 CASSLASGQETQYF TGCGCCAGCAGCTTGGCTAGCGGGCAAGAGACCCAGTACTTC
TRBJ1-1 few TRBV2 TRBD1 CASMQETGTANTEAFF TGTGCCAGCATGCAAGAGACCGGGACAGCCAACACTGAAGCTTTCTTT
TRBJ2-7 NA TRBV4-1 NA CASSQVRQDFSYEQYF TGCGCCAGCAGCCAAGTCCGACAGGATTTTTCCTACGAGCAGTACTTC
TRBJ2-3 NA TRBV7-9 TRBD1 CASSSVPGQGRADTQYF TGTGCCAGCAGCTCGGTCCCGGGACAGGGTCGGGCAGATACGCAGTATTTT
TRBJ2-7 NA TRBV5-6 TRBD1 CASSRTGVSEQYF TGTGCCAGCAGCAGGACAGGGGTTAGCGAGCAGTACTTC
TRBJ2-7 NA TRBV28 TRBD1 CASSGQGISEQYF TGTGCCAGTAGCGGACAGGGCATATCCGAGCAGTACTTC
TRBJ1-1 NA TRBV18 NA CASSSNRETEAFF TGTGCCAGCTCATCTAACAGGGAGACTGAAGCTTTCTTT
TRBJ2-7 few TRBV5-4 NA CASSLGPSESYEQYF TGTGCCAGCAGCTTGGGGCCTAGCGAATCCTACGAGCAGTACTTC
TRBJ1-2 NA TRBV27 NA CASGRVRDGYTF TGTGCCAGCGGCAGGGTAAGGGATGGCTACACCTTC
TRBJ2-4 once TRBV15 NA CATSRDRGVTQYF TGTGCCACCAGCAGAGATCGGGGAGTTACTCAGTACTTC
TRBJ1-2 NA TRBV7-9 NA CASSLDPRVQTYGYTF TGTGCCAGCAGCTTAGATCCCAGGGTCCAGACCTATGGCTACACCTTC
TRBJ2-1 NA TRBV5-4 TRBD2 CASSSASGGAGEQFF TGTGCCAGCAGCTCCGCTAGCGGGGGGGCCGGTGAGCAGTTCTTC
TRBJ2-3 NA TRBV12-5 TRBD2 CASGLRAAGGPSDTQYF TGTGCTAGTGGTTTAAGAGCCGCGGGGGGACCCTCCGATACGCAGTATTTT
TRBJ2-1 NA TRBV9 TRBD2 CASSAGAGPLHNEQFF TGTGCCAGCAGCGCTGGAGCGGGGCCGCTCCACAATGAGCAGTTCTTC
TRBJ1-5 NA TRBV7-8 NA CASSAAGPNGPQHF TGTGCCAGCAGCGCCGCAGGGCCCAACGGGCCCCAGCATTTT
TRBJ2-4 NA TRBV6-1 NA CASSEALAKNIQYF TGTGCCAGCAGTGAAGCTCTAGCCAAAAACATTCAGTACTTC
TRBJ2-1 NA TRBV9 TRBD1 CASSVEGGQGVVDEQFF TGTGCCAGCAGCGTCGAGGGGGGACAGGGCGTGGTTGATGAGCAGTTCTTC
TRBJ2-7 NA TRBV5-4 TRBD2 CASSSSGRSYEQYF TGTGCCAGCAGCTCTAGCGGGAGATCTTACGAGCAGTACTTC
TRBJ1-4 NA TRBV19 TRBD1 CASSTWTGSAANEKLFF TGTGCCAGTAGTACCTGGACAGGGTCGGCCGCTAATGAAAAACTGTTTTTT
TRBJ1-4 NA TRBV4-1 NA CASSQDGGLGGEKLFF TGCGCCAGCAGCCAAGATGGAGGATTGGGGGGTGAAAAACTGTTTTTT
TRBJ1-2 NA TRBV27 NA CASSYRGGYGYTF TGTGCCAGCAGTTATAGGGGCGGCTATGGCTACACCTTC
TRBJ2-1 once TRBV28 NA CASSTRTLQGRIDEQFF TGTGCCAGCAGTACGCGGACCCTCCAGGGGCGGATCGATGAGCAGTTCTTC
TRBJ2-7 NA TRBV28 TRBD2 CASLNRGGIEQYF TGTGCCAGCCTAAATCGGGGGGGGATCGAGCAGTACTTC
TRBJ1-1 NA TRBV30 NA CARTLGRGNTEAFF TGTGCCCGGACTTTGGGCAGGGGGAACACTGAAGCTTTCTTT
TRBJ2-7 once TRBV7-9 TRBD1 CASSPGQGLIDEQYF TGTGCCAGCAGCCCTGGACAGGGTTTGATCGACGAGCAGTACTTC